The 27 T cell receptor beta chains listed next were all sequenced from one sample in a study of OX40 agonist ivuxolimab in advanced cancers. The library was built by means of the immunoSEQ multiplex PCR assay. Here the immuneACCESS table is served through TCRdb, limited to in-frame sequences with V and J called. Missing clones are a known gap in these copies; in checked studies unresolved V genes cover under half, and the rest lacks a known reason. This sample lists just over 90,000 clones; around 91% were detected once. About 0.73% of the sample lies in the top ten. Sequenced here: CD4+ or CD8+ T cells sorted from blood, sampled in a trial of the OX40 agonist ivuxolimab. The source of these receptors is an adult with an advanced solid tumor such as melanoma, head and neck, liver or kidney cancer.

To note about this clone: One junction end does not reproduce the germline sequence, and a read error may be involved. The CDR3 region has the DNA TGTGCCAGCAGTCAAGCTTTGGAAGCTTTCTTT. This codes for CASSQALEAFF. The genes are TRBV2 and TRBJ1-1; D is ambiguous. Germline CDR1 reads SNHLY; CDR2 reads FYNNEI. The CDR3 loop spans 11 amino acids.

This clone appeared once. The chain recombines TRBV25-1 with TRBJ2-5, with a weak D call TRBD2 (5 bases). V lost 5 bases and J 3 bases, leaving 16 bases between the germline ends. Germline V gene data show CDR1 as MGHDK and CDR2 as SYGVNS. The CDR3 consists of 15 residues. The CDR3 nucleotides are TGTGCCAGCAGTAACCCCCAGCGGCAAGAAGAGACCCAGTACTTC. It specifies CASSNPQRQEETQYF. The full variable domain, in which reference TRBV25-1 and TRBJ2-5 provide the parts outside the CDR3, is EADIYQTPRYLVIGTGKKITLECSQTMGHDKMYWYQQDPGMELHLIHYSYGVNSTEKGDLSSESTVSRIRTEHFPLTLESARPSHTSQYLCASSNPQRQEETQYFGPGTRLLVL.

The CDR3 DNA follows: TGTGCCAGCAGCTTAACGCGGTCCTACAATGAGCAGTTCTTC. It yields the protein CASSLTRSYNEQFF. The chain recombines TRBV7-3 with TRBJ2-1; D not resolved. V gave up 0 bases and J gave up 1 base, with 4 bases separating them. CDR1 is SGHTA and CDR2 is FQGTGA in the germline V gene. This CDR3 is 14 amino acids long. The whole variable domain, remainder taken from reference TRBV7-3 and TRBJ2-1, is GAGVSQTPSNKVTEKGKYVELRCDPISGHTALYWYRQSLGQGPEFLIYFQGTGAADDSGLPNDRFFAVRPEGSVSTLKIQRTERGDSAVYLCASSLTRSYNEQFFGPGTRLTVL.

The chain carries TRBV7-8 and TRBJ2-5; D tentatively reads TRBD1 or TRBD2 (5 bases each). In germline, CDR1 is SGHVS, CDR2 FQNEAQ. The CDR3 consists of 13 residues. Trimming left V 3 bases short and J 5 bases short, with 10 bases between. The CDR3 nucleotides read TGTGCCAGCAGCTTGGGGGAGAGGGAGACCCAGTACTTC. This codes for CASSLGERETQYF. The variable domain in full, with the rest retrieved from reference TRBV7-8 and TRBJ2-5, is GAGVSQSPRYKVAKRGQDVALRCDPISGHVSLFWYQQALGQGPEFLTYFQNEAQLDKSGLPSDRFFAERPEGSVSTLKIQRTQQEDSAVYLCASSLGERETQYFGPGTRLLVL.

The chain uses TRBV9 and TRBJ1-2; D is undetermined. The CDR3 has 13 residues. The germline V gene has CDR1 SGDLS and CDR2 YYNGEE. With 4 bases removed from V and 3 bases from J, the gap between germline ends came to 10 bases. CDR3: CASSPSLHYGYTF. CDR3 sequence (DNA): TGTGCCAGCAGCCCCTCCCTGCACTATGGCTACACCTTC.

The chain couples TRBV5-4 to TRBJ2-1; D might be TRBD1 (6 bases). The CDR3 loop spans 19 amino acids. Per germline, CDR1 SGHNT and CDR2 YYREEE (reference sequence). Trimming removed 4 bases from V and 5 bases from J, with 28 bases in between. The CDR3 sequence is CASSPIRIYGTRDNNEQFF. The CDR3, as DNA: TGTGCCAGCAGCCCGATTAGAATTTACGGGACACGGGACAACAATGAGCAGTTCTTC. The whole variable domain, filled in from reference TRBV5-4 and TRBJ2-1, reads ETGVTQSPTHLIKTRGQQVTLRCSSQSGHNTVSWYQQALGQGPQFIFQYYREEENGRGNFPPRFSGLQFPNYSSELNVNALELDDSALYLCASSPIRIYGTRDNNEQFFGPGTRLTVL.

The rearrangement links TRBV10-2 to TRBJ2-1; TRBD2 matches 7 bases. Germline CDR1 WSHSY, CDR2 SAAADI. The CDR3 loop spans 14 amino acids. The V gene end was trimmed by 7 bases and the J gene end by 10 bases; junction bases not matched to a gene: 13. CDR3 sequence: CASTEGLAVMEQFF. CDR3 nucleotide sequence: TGCGCCAGCACCGAGGGGCTAGCGGTGATGGAGCAGTTCTTC.

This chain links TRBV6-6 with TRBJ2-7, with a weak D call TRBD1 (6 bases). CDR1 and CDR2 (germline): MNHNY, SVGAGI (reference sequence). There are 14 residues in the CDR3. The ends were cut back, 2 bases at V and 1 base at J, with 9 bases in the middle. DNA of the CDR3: TGTGCCAGCAGTTACCAAACAGGGTCCTACGAGCAGTACTTC. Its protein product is CASSYQTGSYEQYF.

The CDR3 protein is CSVRAGGARLSYNEQFF. The DNA of the CDR3 is TGCAGCGTTAGGGCGGGAGGGGCGCGGTTGTCCTACAATGAGCAGTTCTTC. The chain employs TRBV29-1 and TRBJ2-1; 9 bases fit TRBD2. The CDR3 runs to 17 residues. Per germline, CDR1 SQVTM and CDR2 ANQGSEA. V was pared by 5 bases and J by 1 base, with 12 bases of the junction left unmatched.

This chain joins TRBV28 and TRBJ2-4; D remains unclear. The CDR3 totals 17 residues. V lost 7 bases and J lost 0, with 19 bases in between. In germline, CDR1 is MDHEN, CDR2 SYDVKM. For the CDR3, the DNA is TGTGCCAGCACCCCCAAAGGGCAGTCAATAGCCAAAAACATTCAGTACTTC. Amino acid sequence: CASTPKGQSIAKNIQYF.

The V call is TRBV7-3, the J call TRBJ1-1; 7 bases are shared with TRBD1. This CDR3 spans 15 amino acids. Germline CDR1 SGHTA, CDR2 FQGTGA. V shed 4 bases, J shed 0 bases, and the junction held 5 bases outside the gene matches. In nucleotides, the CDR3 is TGTGCCAGCAGCTCACAGGGGCTTATGAACACTGAAGCTTTCTTT. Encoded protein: CASSSQGLMNTEAFF.

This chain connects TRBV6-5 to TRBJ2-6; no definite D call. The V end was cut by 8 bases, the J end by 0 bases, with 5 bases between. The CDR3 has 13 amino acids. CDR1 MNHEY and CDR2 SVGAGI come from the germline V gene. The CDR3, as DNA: TGTGCCAGCGGATACTCTGGGGCCAACGTCCTGACTTTC. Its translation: CASGYSGANVLTF.

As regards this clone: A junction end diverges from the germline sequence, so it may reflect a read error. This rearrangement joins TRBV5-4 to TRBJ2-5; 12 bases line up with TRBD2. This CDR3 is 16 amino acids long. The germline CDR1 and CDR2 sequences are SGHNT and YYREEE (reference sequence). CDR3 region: CASSQGLAGNQETQYF. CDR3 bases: TGCGCCAGCAGCCAGGGACTAGCGGGTAATCAAGAGACCCAGTACTTC. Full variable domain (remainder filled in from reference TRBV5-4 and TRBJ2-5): ETGVTQSPTHLIKTRGQQVTLRCSSQSGHNTVSWYQQALGQGPQFIFQYYREEENGRGNFPPRFSGLQFPNYSSELNVNALELDDSALYLCASSQGLAGNQETQYFGPGTRLLVL.

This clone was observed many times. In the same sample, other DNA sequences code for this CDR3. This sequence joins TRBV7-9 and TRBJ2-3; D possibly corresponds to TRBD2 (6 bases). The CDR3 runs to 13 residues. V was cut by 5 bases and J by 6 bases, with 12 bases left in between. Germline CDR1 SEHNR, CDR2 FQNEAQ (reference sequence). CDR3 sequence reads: CASSPRGPDTQYF. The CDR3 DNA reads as TGTGCCAGCAGCCCGCGGGGACCTGATACGCAGTATTTT.

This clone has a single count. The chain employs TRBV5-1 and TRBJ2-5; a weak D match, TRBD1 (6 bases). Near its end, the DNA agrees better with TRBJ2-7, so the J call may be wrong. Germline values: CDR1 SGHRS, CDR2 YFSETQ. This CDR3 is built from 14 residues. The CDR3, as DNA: TGCGCCAGCAGCTTGCGCCCAGGGGCCTACGAGCAGTACTTC. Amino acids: CASSLRPGAYEQYF.

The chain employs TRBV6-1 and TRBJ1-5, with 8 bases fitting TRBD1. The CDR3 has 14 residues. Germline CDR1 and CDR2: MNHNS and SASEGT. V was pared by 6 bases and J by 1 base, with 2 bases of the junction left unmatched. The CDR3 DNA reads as TGTGCCAGCAGGGACAGGGAGAGCAATCAGCCCCAGCATTTT. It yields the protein CASRDRESNQPQHF.

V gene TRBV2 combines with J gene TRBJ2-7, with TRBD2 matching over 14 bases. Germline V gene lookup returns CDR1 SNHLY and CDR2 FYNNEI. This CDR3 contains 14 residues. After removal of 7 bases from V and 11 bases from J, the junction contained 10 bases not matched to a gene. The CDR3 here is CASTPTSGRAREYF. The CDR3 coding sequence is TGTGCCAGCACACCGACTAGCGGGAGGGCAAGGGAGTACTTC.

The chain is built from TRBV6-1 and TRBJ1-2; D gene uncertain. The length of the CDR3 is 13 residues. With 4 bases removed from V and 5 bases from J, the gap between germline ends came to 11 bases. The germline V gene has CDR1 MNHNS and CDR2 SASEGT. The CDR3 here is CASSVQASYGYTF. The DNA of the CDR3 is TGTGCCAGCAGTGTGCAAGCCAGTTATGGCTACACCTTC.

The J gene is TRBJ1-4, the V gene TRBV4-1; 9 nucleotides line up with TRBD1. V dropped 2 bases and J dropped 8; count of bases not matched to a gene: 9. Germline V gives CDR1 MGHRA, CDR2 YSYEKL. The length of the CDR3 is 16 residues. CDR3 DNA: TGCGCCAGCAGCCAAAGTGAGCACAGGGGGCTGGAAAAACTGTTTTTT. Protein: CASSQSEHRGLEKLFF.

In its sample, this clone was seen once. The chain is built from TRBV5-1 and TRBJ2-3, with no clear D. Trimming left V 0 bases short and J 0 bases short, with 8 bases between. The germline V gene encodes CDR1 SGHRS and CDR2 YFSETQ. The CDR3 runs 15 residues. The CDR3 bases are TGCGCCAGCAGCTTGGTGGCAAAAAGCACAGATACGCAGTATTTT. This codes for CASSLVAKSTDTQYF. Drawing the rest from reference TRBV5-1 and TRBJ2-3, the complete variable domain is KAGVTQTPRYLIKTRGQQVTLSCSPISGHRSVSWYQQTPGQGLQFLFEYFSETQRNKGNFPGRFSGRQFSNSRSEMNVSTLELGDSALYLCASSLVAKSTDTQYFGPGTRLTVL.

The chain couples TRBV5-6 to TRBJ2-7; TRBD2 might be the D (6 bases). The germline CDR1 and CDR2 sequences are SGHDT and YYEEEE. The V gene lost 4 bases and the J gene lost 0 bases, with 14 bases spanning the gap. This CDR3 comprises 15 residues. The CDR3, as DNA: TGTGCCAGCAGCGTGGGGGACTGGATCTCCTACGAGCAGTACTTC. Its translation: CASSVGDWISYEQYF.

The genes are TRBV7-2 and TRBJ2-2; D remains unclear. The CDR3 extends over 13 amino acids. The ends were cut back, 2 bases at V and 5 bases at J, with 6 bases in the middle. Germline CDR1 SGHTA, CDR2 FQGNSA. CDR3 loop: CASSLWGTGELFF. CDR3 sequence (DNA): TGTGCCAGCAGCTTATGGGGAACCGGGGAGCTGTTTTTT.

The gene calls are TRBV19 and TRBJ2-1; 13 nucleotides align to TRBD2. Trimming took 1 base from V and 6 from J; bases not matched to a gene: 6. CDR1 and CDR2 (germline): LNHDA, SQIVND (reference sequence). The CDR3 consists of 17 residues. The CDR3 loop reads CASSIAGTSGTFNEQFF. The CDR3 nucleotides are TGTGCCAGTAGTATAGCGGGGACTAGCGGGACCTTCAATGAGCAGTTCTTC.

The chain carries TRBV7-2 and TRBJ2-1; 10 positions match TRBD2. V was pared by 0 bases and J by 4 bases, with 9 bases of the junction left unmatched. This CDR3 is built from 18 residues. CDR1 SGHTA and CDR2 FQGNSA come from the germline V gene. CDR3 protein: CASSLARSSGSAYNEQFF. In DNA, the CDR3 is TGTGCCAGCAGCTTAGCACGGTCTAGCGGGAGTGCGTACAATGAGCAGTTCTTC. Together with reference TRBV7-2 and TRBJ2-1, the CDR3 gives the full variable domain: GAGVSQSPSNKVTEKGKDVELRCDPISGHTALYWYRQSLGQGLEFLIYFQGNSAPDKSGLPSDRFSAERTGGSVSTLTIQRTQQEDSAVYLCASSLARSSGSAYNEQFFGPGTRLTVL.

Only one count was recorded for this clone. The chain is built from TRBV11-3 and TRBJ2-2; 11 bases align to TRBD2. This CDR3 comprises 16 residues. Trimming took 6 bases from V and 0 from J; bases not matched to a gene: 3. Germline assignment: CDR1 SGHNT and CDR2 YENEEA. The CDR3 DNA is TGTGCCAGCAGTTTGGGACTAGCGGCGAACACCGGGGAGCTGTTTTTT. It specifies CASSLGLAANTGELFF. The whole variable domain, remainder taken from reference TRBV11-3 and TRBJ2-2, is EAGVVQSPRYKIIEKKQPVAFWCNPISGHNTLYWYLQNLGQGPELLIRYENEEAVDDSQLPKDRFSAERLKGVDSTLKIQPAELGDSAVYLCASSLGLAANTGELFFGEGSRLTVL.

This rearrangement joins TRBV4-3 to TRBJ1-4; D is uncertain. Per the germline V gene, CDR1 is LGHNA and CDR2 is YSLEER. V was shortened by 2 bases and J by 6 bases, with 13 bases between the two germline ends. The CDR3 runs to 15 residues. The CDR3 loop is CASSQHQEGHEKLFF. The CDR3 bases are TGCGCCAGCAGCCAACATCAGGAGGGTCATGAAAAACTGTTTTTT.

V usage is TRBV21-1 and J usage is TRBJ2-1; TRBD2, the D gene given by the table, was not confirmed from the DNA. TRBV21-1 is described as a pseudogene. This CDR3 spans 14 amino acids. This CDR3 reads CASSPTTYLNEQFF. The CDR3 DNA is TGTGCCAGCAGCCCGACTACCTACCTCAATGAGCAGTTCTTC.